This T cell receptor beta chain was recovered during a study of beta chain features in type 1 diabetes. A remark on this clone: Its cognate antigen is unknown.

Germline assignment: CDR1 SGHAT and CDR2 FQNNGV. V was clipped by 5 bases and J by 9 bases, with 19 bases between them. This CDR3 comprises 14 residues. Expressed TCRB transcripts were sequenced after all isolated RNA was converted to cDNA. TCRdb's copy holds only in-frame clones and misses some; the assay was immunoSEQ multiplex PCR. The sample holds 600,000 to 700,000 clones; 9.5% to 15% are singletons and the top ten take around 0.12%. Study-wide findings and caveats: Among all four CD4+ subsets, Type 1 diabetes patients had TCRB CDR3s that were moderately but significantly shorter.

Source material: naive CD4+ T cells from blood. J is TRBJ2-5 and V is TRBV11-2, with a possible D match to TRBD1 (7 bases). The sequence was obtained from a man younger than 40 with type 1 diabetes. In DNA form, the CDR3 reads TGTGCCAGCAGCATGGGACAGCCCTCGGGGGCCCAGTACTTC. It is translated as CASSMGQPSGAQYF.